This TCR beta chain emerged from a study of T cell responses to AZD1222 COVID-19 vaccine. Study-level results: Females outnumbered males among donors, who were mostly white British; clonal diversity was possibly underestimated. Repertoire collection took place solely once the T cell response had peaked. With two AZD1222 doses given, Spike-specific TCR breadth and depth both rose.

Sequenced by immunoSEQ multiplex PCR; TCRdb stores in-frame clones only, minus some. The sample lists roughly 250,000 clones; approximately 93% were seen once. In the case of this clone: As yet, its antigen is unknown.

Germline trimming cut 0 bases from V and 2 bases from J; bases unmatched to any gene: 9. The germline CDR1 and CDR2 sequences are SGHRS and YFSETQ. This CDR3 is 17 amino acids long. This sample comprised peripheral blood, obtained on day 0 of AZD1222 vaccination. The chain links TRBV5-1 to TRBJ2-5, with TRBD1 matching 8 bases. The receptor was derived from an adult in good health. The CDR3 nucleotides are TGCGCCAGCAGCTTGGGGCTTAACCGGGACAGGCAAGAGACCCAGTACTTC. It is translated as CASSLGLNRDRQETQYF.